This record concerns one T cell receptor beta chain sequence. Its target is unknown. Generated by immunoSEQ multiplex PCR, the TCRdb table keeps only in-frame clones and is missing some. This sample has 100,000 to 150,000 clones, with roughly 95% found just once. These data belong to a study of cytomegalovirus exposure and HLA in healthy donors. This CDR3 has 17 residues. Germline trimming cut 7 bases from V and 2 bases from J; bases unmatched to any gene: 14. Germline values: CDR1 SEHNR, CDR2 FQNEAQ (reference sequence). Whole-study findings and limits: The tendency of first-cohort TCR clusters to co-occur in the 110 or so validation repertoires emerged from a later analysis. The study put about 180 TCR beta chains on its list as cytomegalovirus-associated. In vitro data verified a few CMV-associated chains as specific for CMV antigens.

The V gene is TRBV7-9, the J gene TRBJ1-2; TRBD1 agrees at 9 bases. The sequencing sample was made of PBMCs. The source of this sequence is a man aged 18 to 30 in good health and CMV-seronegative. This CDR3 reads CASNQGQGKGRNYGYTF. DNA for the CDR3: TGTGCCAGCAACCAGGGACAGGGAAAAGGAAGAAACTATGGCTACACCTTC.